Detailed here is one TCR beta chain. Its antigen is currently unknown. Other DNA sequences in this specimen translate into the identical CDR3. Sequenced by immunoSEQ multiplex PCR; TCRdb stores in-frame clones only, minus some. The table lists about 2.5 million clones, about nine tenths of them singletons. CDR1 MDHEN and CDR2 SYDVKM come from the germline V gene. This CDR3 has 11 residues. V gave up 7 bases and J gave up 1 base, with 5 bases separating them. This entry comes from a study of shared clonotypes between healthy human individuals. The study's findings and limits: When naive CD4 clonotypes were compared across several donors, roughly 4.9% were shared.

V and J are TRBV28 and TRBJ2-7; no clear D gene. The sample taken for sequencing was naive CD4+ T cells from PBMCs. The subset here: CD45RA+ positively selected. This TCR came from a man aged 18 to 30 in good health. Some clones in this sample may be carry-over from other donors' samples. This chain's CDR3 is CASTASYEQYF. In DNA form, the CDR3 reads TGTGCCAGCACCGCGTCCTACGAGCAGTACTTC.